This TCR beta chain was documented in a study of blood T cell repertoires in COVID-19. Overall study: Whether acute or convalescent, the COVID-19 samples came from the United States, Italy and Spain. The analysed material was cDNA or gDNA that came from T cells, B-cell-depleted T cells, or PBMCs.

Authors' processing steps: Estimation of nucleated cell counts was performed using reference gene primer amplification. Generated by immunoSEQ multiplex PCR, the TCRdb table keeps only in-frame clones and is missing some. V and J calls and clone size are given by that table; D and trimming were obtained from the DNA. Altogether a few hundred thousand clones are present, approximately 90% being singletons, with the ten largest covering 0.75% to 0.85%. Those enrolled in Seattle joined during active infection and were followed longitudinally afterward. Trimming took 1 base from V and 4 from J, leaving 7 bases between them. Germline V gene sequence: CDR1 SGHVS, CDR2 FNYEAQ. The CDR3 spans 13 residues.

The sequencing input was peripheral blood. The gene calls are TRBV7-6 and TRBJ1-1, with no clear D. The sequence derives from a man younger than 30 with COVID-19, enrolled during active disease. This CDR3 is CASSLGTGTEAFF. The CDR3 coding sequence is TGTGCCAGCAGCTTAGGAACCGGCACTGAAGCTTTCTTT.